This TCR beta chain was captured by sequencing in a study of blood T cell repertoires in COVID-19. Overall study: COVID-19 samples from acute and convalescent phases originated in the United States, Italy and Spain.

Original processing notes: Amplified reference gene primers provided the basis for estimating nucleated cell counts. Some clones are missing from TCRdb's copy, which holds only in-frame ones; the method was immunoSEQ multiplex PCR. That table is the source of V, J and clone size, and D and trimming were worked out from the DNA. The table has tens of thousands of clones, roughly three quarters seen once. With 3 bases clipped from V and 2 bases from J, the junction kept 8 bases outside the gene matches. The CDR3 loop spans 17 amino acids. Germline loops: CDR1 MDHEN, CDR2 SYDVKM. Followed longitudinally, the Seattle patients had been enrolled during active infection.

The sequenced sample was peripheral blood. This TCR came from a man in his sixties or seventies with COVID-19, enrolled during active disease. The V call is TRBV28, the J call TRBJ2-7, with TRBD2 matching over 12 bases. The CDR3 is CASSFHGTSGRAYEQYF. CDR3 in DNA: TGTGCCAGCAGTTTTCATGGGACTAGCGGGCGTGCCTACGAGCAGTACTTC.